Following are 27 T cell receptor beta chains from one sample sequenced in a study of shared clonotypes between healthy human individuals. Sequenced by immunoSEQ multiplex PCR; TCRdb stores in-frame clones only, minus some. The top ten clones hold roughly 1.7% of a sample with 2 million to 2.5 million clones, about 93% of them seen once. Positive CCR7 selection of CD45RO-negative cells yielded the naive CD8 cells, and terminally differentiated effector memory CD45RA+ cells were excluded. The sequencing sample was made of naive CD8+ T cells from PBMCs. The receptors were sampled from a man in his late teens or twenties in good health. Some clones in this sample may be carry-over from other donors' samples.

A note on this clone: At the DNA level, this CDR3 is encoded by other sequences in the same sample as well. The V and J genes are TRBV9 and TRBJ2-1, with 12 bases matching TRBD2. V lost 4 bases and J lost 6; bases outside the gene matches: 5. Germline V CDR1 and CDR2: SGDLS, YYNGEE. The CDR3 consists of 15 residues. The CDR3 here is CASSLGTSGRNEQFF. In nucleotides, the CDR3 is TGTGCCAGCAGCCTCGGGACTAGCGGGCGCAATGAGCAGTTCTTC.

The gene calls are TRBV29-1 and TRBJ2-7; possible D gene TRBD1, 6 bases. Germline lookup yields CDR1 SQVTM and CDR2 ANQGSEA. CDR3 size: 12 residues. V lost 6 bases and J 4 bases, leaving 13 bases between the germline ends. The CDR3 sequence: CSVLIQGYEQYF. The CDR3 nucleotides read TGCAGCGTACTAATACAGGGTTACGAGCAGTACTTC.

The chain uses TRBV2 and TRBJ2-1, with D uncertain. Germline V gives CDR1 SNHLY, CDR2 FYNNEI. Trimming left V 8 bases short and J 5 bases short, with 25 bases between. CDR3 length equals 17 residues. The CDR3 loop reads CASGLNSLSLTHNEQFF. In DNA form, the CDR3 reads TGTGCCAGCGGTCTTAACAGCTTATCACTGACCCACAATGAGCAGTTCTTC.

V and J are TRBV19 and TRBJ1-2, with D uncertain. V was trimmed by 3 bases and J by 3 bases, leaving 11 bases between them. CDR1 is LNHDA and CDR2 is SQIVND in the germline V gene (reference sequence). The CDR3 is 14 amino acids. The CDR3 sequence: CASSIYHGYYGYTF. DNA for the CDR3: TGTGCCAGTAGTATTTACCACGGCTACTATGGCTACACCTTC.

DNA for the CDR3: TGTGCCAGCAGCTTAGCGCTCCGAGCCGCTACCGGGGAGCTGTTTTTT. Amino acid sequence: CASSLALRAATGELFF. This sequence joins TRBV7-9 and TRBJ2-2; D uncertain. The length of the CDR3 is 16 residues. Trimming pared 0 bases from V and 5 bases from J, leaving 13 bases between. The V gene's germline CDR1 is SEHNR and CDR2 FQNEAQ (reference sequence).

The chain uses TRBV27 and TRBJ1-3; D is uncertain. CDR3 length equals 15 residues. Trimming took 5 bases from V and 0 from J, leaving 11 bases between them. Germline lookup yields CDR1 MNHEY and CDR2 SMNVEV (reference sequence). The CDR3 DNA follows: TGTGCCAGCAGTCCCATACCCCCCTCTGGAAACACCATATATTTT. Protein: CASSPIPPSGNTIYF.

V usage is TRBV9 and J usage is TRBJ2-1; D unresolved. The germline CDR1 and CDR2 sequences are SGDLS and YYNGEE. V lost 3 bases to trimming and J lost 0 bases, with 7 bases between them. The CDR3 contains 14 residues. This chain's CDR3 is CASSASPSYNEQFF. The CDR3 DNA sequence: TGTGCCAGCAGCGCCTCCCCCTCCTACAATGAGCAGTTCTTC.

Concerning this clone: The same CDR3 also results from other DNA sequences found in this sample. The chain carries TRBV5-4 and TRBJ2-1, with a possible D match to TRBD1 (7 bases). Germline CDR1 and CDR2: SGHNT and YYREEE (reference sequence). V lost 3 bases and J 0 bases, leaving 25 bases between the germline ends. This CDR3 contains 20 residues. The CDR3 sequence is CASSSRGGLAGQSSYNEQFF. The CDR3 nucleotides are TGTGCCAGCAGCTCCCGAGGGGGACTGGCGGGACAGAGCTCCTACAATGAGCAGTTCTTC.

The chain employs TRBV11-2 and TRBJ1-5; the D gene is possibly TRBD1 (5 bases). The CDR3 runs 15 residues. Germline CDR1 and CDR2: SGHAT and FQNNGV. V lost 0 bases, J lost 7 bases, and 13 bases lay in between. The CDR3 DNA reads TGTGCCAGCAGCTTAGATTACAGGATGGTACAGCCCCAGCATTTT. Translating gives CASSLDYRMVQPQHF.

V is TRBV19 and J is TRBJ2-7; 7 bases agree with TRBD1. This CDR3 has 14 amino acids. Germline CDR1 LNHDA, CDR2 SQIVND (reference sequence). V was clipped by 7 bases and J by 3 bases; unmatched bases: 9. The CDR3: CASTTGQENYEQYF. CDR3 bases: TGTGCCAGTACTACCGGACAGGAGAACTACGAGCAGTACTTC.

For the CDR3, the DNA is TGCAGCGCTATTACAGGGAGTAGTCACGAGCAGTACTTC. The encoded protein is CSAITGSSHEQYF. This chain connects TRBV29-1 to TRBJ2-7; D is possibly TRBD1 (6 bases). Germline V CDR1 and CDR2: SQVTM, ANQGSEA. The length of the CDR3 is 13 residues. V was pared by 7 bases and J by 5 bases, with 18 bases between.

The CDR3 DNA reads as TGTGCCAGCGCCAGACTAGCGGACACCGGGGAGCTGTTTTTT. This encodes CASARLADTGELFF. This chain joins TRBV9 and TRBJ2-2, with 9 positions matching TRBD2. Germline assignment: CDR1 SGDLS and CDR2 YYNGEE. CDR3 size: 14 residues. The V gene end was trimmed by 7 bases and the J gene end by 3 bases; junction bases not matched to a gene: 4.

The rearrangement joins TRBV7-9 to TRBJ2-3; TRBD2 aligns across 7 bases. Germline CDR1 SEHNR, CDR2 FQNEAQ (reference sequence). CDR3 size: 17 residues. The V gene end was trimmed by 5 bases and the J gene end by 6 bases; junction bases not matched to a gene: 17. The CDR3 sequence is CASSHTGLGRFFDTQYF. CDR3 in DNA: TGTGCCAGCAGCCACACTGGACTAGGTCGGTTTTTTGATACGCAGTATTTT.

This clone was picked up one time. The chain joins TRBV6-4 to TRBJ1-5, with TRBD1 matching over 9 bases. This CDR3 region has 14 residues. The germline gives CDR1 MRHNA, CDR2 SNTAGT. The ends lost 4 bases at V and 7 bases at J; junction bases unmatched: 5. The CDR3 DNA follows: TGTGCCAGCAGTGGGGACAGGGTAATGCAGCCCCAGCATTTT. Protein: CASSGDRVMQPQHF.

V and J are TRBV5-6 and TRBJ2-7, with 8 bases fitting TRBD2. In germline, CDR1 is SGHDT, CDR2 YYEEEE. The CDR3 contains 12 residues. V was clipped by 4 bases and J by 4 bases; unmatched bases: 1. The CDR3 sequence: CASSREGYEQYF. The CDR3 DNA is TGTGCCAGCAGCCGGGAGGGGTACGAGCAGTACTTC.

V is TRBV11-2 and J is TRBJ2-2, with 10 bases lining up with TRBD2. The V and J ends lost 5 bases and 2 bases, in that order; junction bases with no gene match: 8. CDR1 is SGHAT, CDR2 FQNNGV, per germline. The CDR3 has 17 amino acids. The CDR3 sequence is CASSHVLAGLNTGELFF. The CDR3 nucleotides are TGTGCCAGCAGCCATGTACTAGCGGGGCTTAACACCGGGGAGCTGTTTTTT. Looking up the rest from reference TRBV11-2 and TRBJ2-2 gives the full variable domain: EAGVAQSPRYKIIEKRQSVAFWCNPISGHATLYWYQQILGQGPKLLIQFQNNGVVDDSQLPKDRFSAERLKGVDSTLKIQPAKLEDSAVYLCASSHVLAGLNTGELFFGEGSRLTVL.

The chain combines TRBV4-2 with TRBJ2-5, with D perhaps TRBD2 (6 bases). This CDR3 comprises 15 residues. CDR1 LGHNA and CDR2 YNFKEQ come from the germline V gene. Between the trimmed V and J ends, which lost 6 bases and 1 base, there was a span of 15 bases. The CDR3 spells CASRPHERAQETQYF. In DNA, the CDR3 is TGTGCCAGCAGGCCTCATGAGCGGGCCCAAGAGACCCAGTACTTC.

This rearrangement joins TRBV9 to TRBJ1-1, with D unresolved. The CDR3 spans 14 residues. V lost 4 bases and J lost 6, with 16 bases in between. Germline V CDR1 and CDR2: SGDLS, YYNGEE. The CDR3: CASSLTGRGPEAFF. CDR3 DNA sequence: TGTGCCAGCAGCCTGACGGGCAGAGGGCCTGAAGCTTTCTTT.

This clone has a single count. The chain is built from TRBV20-1 and TRBJ2-2; perhaps TRBD1 as D (5 bases). The ends were cut back, 5 bases at V and 7 bases at J, with 8 bases in the middle. The length of the CDR3 is 11 residues. Germline-derived CDR1 and CDR2 are DFQATT and SNEGSKA (reference sequence). In DNA, the CDR3 is TGCAGTGCTTTCAGGGTCGGGGAGCTGTTTTTT. This translates into CSAFRVGELFF.

Concerning this clone itself: The junction departs from germline at one end; a sequencing error may be responsible. The chain is built from TRBV11-2 and TRBJ2-1, with 12 bases aligning to TRBD1. This CDR3 is 20 amino acids long. Germline V gives CDR1 SGHAT, CDR2 FQNNGV. As DNA, the CDR3 is TGTGCCAGCAGCGTAGATCCGGGACAGGGGGCAATCTTTGGCGGGCGTGAGGAGTTCTTC. This translates into CASSVDPGQGAIFGGREEFF.

The gene calls are TRBV4-1 and TRBJ2-7; D remains ambiguous. CDR1 is MGHRA and CDR2 is YSYEKL in the germline V gene. V lost 0 bases and J 4 bases, leaving 13 bases between the germline ends. The CDR3 extends over 15 amino acids. Written as DNA, the CDR3 is TGCGCCAGCAGCCAAGACTCATATATCATGTACGAGCAGTACTTC. It translates to CASSQDSYIMYEQYF.

The chain recombines TRBV11-2 with TRBJ2-2, with 8 bases fitting TRBD1. Losses at the gene ends were 6 bases for V and 3 bases for J; bases not matched to a gene: 6. Germline CDR1 and CDR2: SGHAT and FQNNGV. This CDR3 spans 15 amino acids. Here the CDR3 reads CASRRRGRDTGELFF. The CDR3 DNA is TGTGCCAGCAGACGCAGGGGGCGCGACACCGGGGAGCTGTTTTTT.

This sequence joins TRBV7-3 and TRBJ2-7, with D possibly TRBD2 on 5 matching bases. V lost 2 bases and J lost 0, with 14 bases in between. This CDR3 has 16 amino acids. Germline CDR1 is SGHTA and CDR2 is FQGTGA. CDR3 loop: CASSLGGVPSSYEQYF. The CDR3 DNA reads as TGTGCCAGCAGCTTAGGAGGCGTCCCGAGCTCCTACGAGCAGTACTTC.

This chain uses TRBV19 with TRBJ1-5; D is perhaps TRBD1 (5 bases). The ends were cut back, 5 bases at V and 5 bases at J, with 16 bases in the middle. This CDR3 comprises 15 residues. Germline values: CDR1 LNHDA, CDR2 SQIVND (reference sequence). CDR3 sequence (DNA): TGTGCCAGTAGTGCCCCCCTCAGAGGGGATCAGCCCCAGCATTTT. Translating gives CASSAPLRGDQPQHF.

Note on this clone: Other DNA sequences of this sample code for an identical CDR3. This rearrangement joins TRBV28 to TRBJ2-7, with D tentatively TRBD1 or TRBD2 (5 bases each). The V end lost 5 bases, the J end lost 3 bases, and 11 bases lay between the germline ends. The CDR3 consists of 13 residues. Per germline, CDR1 MDHEN and CDR2 SYDVKM. The CDR3 nucleotides are TGTGCCAGCAGTCCCGGGACGGTCTACGAGCAGTACTTC. It is translated as CASSPGTVYEQYF.

V is TRBV15 and J is TRBJ1-6; D remains unclear. In germline, CDR1 is LNHNV, CDR2 YYDKDF (reference sequence). The CDR3 consists of 15 residues. Trimming left V 0 bases short and J 7 bases short, with 10 bases between. The CDR3 coding sequence is TGTGCCACCAGCAGAGATAAGGAGGTGAATTCACCCCTCCACTTT. Its translation: CATSRDKEVNSPLHF.

This chain links TRBV15 with TRBJ2-1; 14 nucleotides align to TRBD2. Unmatched junction bases numbered 2, after V lost 4 bases and J lost 6 bases. CDR3 length: 15 residues. The germline V gene has CDR1 LNHNV and CDR2 YYDKDF (reference sequence). The CDR3 loop reads CATSTGLAGVNEQFF. Here the CDR3 DNA reads TGTGCCACCAGCACGGGACTAGCGGGAGTCAATGAGCAGTTCTTC.